The source of this T cell receptor beta chain is a study of identical twins. Template switching created a universal primer site, and the cDNA included unique molecular identifiers. Using its own MiXCR run on the 5' RACE reads, TCRdb lists one record per CDR3 protein. The sample has under 1 million distinct CDR3 sequences, about 12% seen once; the top ten hold around 1.5%. Study-wide results and limits: Monozygotic twins shared more out-of-frame TCR alpha than recombination models predicted.

About this clonotype itself: Its target is unknown.

The sample was also linked to a second study, of yellow fever vaccine responses in identical twins.

Material: PBMCs. This receptor was taken from a woman aged 18-29 years in good health.

CDR3 protein: CASSFPAKLAGNNEQFF. CDR3 DNA sequence: TGTGCCAGCAGCTTTCCGGCGAAGCTAGCGGGAAACAATGAGCAGTTCTTC. This chain links TRBV13 with TRBJ2-1, with 9 bases identical to TRBD2. Unmatched junction bases numbered 11, after V lost 3 bases and J lost 5 bases. The CDR3 runs 17 residues. Germline loops: CDR1 PRHDT, CDR2 FYEKMQ (reference sequence).